A single sample gave rise to the 3 T cell receptor beta chains below, sequenced in a study of beta chain features in type 1 diabetes (dated by TCRdb to 2017 to 2018). Their cognate antigens are unknown. The paper's findings and limits, for the study overall: A moderate but significant shortening of TCRB CDR3 length was observed in type 1 diabetes patients in all four CD4+ subsets.

Library preparation was by the immunoSEQ multiplex PCR assay. All of the isolated RNA was reverse transcribed with the High Capacity cDNA Reverse Transcription Kit, so expressed TCRB transcripts were sequenced. The immuneACCESS repertoire file appears here via TCRdb, limited to in-frame rearrangements. These files lack a portion of the clones; in checked studies, under half of the deficit traces to unresolved V genes, and the cause of the others is not known. The sample profile shows more than 95,000 clones; 25% to 35% of them were found once. The top ten hold 0.53% of the sample. The sample consisted of central memory CD4+ T cells from blood. These receptors all come from a woman younger than 35 with type 1 diabetes.

There are a few counts of this clone. V is TRBV18 and J is TRBJ2-1, with 10 positions matching TRBD2. Germline CDR1 reads KGHSH; CDR2 reads LQKENI. CDR3 length equals 16 residues. Trimming removed 3 bases from V and 7 bases from J; junction bases left unmatched: 9. DNA for the CDR3: TGTGCCAGCTCACCGAAGCCACTAGCGGGATATAATGAGCAGTTCTTC. Protein: CASSPKPLAGYNEQFF.

The V and J genes are TRBV19 and TRBJ2-3; D is undetermined. CDR3 length: 11 residues. Germline assignment: CDR1 LNHDA and CDR2 SQIVND (reference sequence). Trimming cost V 3 bases and J 12 bases, with 10 bases left between them. This CDR3 is CASSISGPQYF. The CDR3 nucleotides are TGTGCCAGTAGTATCTCTGGCCCTCAGTATTTT. Filled out from reference TRBV19 and TRBJ2-3, the complete variable domain reads DGGITQSPKYLFRKEGQNVTLSCEQNLNHDAMYWYRQDPGQGLRLIYYSQIVNDFQKGDIAEGYSVSREKKESFPLTVTSAQKNPTAFYLCASSISGPQYFGPGTRLTVL.

The V and J genes are TRBV7-2 and TRBJ2-2; the match to TRBD1 covers 9 bases. After removal of 2 bases from V and 4 bases from J, the junction contained 8 bases not matched to a gene. CDR1 and CDR2 (germline): SGHTA, FQGNSA. The CDR3 sequence is 17 residues long. CDR3 protein: CASSLYRGQGSTGELFF. The CDR3 DNA reads TGTGCCAGCAGCTTATACAGGGGGCAGGGGAGCACCGGGGAGCTGTTTTTT.